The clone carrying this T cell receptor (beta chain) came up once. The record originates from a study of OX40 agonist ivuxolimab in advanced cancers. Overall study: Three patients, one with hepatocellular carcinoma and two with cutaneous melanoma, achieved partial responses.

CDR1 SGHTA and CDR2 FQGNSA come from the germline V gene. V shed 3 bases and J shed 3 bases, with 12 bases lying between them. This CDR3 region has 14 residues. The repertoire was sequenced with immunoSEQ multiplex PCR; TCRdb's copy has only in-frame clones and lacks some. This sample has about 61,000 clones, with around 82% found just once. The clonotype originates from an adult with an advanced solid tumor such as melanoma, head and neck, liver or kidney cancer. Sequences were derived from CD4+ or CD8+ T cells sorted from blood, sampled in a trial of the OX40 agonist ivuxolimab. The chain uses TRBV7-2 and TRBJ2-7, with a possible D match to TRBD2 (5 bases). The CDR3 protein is CASSFSRGSYEQYF. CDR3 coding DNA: TGTGCCAGCAGCTTTTCACGGGGAAGCTACGAGCAGTACTTC.